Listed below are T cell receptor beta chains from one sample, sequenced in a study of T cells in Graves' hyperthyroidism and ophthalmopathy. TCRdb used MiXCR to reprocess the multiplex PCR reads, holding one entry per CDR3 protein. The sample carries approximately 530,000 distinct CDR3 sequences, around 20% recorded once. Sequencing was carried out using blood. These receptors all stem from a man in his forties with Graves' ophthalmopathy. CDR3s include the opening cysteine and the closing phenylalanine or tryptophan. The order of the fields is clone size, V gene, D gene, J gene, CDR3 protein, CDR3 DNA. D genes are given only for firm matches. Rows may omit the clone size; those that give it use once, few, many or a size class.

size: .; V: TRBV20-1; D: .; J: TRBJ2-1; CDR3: CSALFTATSYNEQFF; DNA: TGCAGTGCTCTCTTTACCGCAACCTCCTACAATGAGCAGTTCTTC
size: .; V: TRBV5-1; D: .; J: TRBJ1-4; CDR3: CASSLGDTSTNEKLFF; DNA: TGCGCCAGCAGCTTGGGGGACACCTCAACTAATGAAAAACTGTTTTTT
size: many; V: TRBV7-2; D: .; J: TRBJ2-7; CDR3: CASSHGAGITYEQYF; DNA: TGTGCCAGCAGCCATGGGGCAGGGATAACCTACGAGCAGTACTTC
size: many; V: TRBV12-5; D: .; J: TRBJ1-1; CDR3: CASGDMRPEAFF; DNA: TGTGCTAGTGGGGACATGAGGCCTGAAGCTTTCTTT
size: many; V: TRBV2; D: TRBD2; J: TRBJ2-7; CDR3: CASRLAGAHSYEQYF; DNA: TGTGCCAGCCGACTAGCGGGGGCACACTCCTACGAGCAGTACTTC
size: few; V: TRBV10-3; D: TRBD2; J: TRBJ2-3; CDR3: CATGASGGAVTDTQYF; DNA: TGTGCCACTGGGGCTAGCGGGGGGGCCGTGACAGATACGCAGTATTTT
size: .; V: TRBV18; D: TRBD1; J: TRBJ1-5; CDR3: CASSRVGQDNSNQPQHF; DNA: TGTGCCAGCTCCCGCGTCGGACAGGACAATAGCAATCAGCCCCAGCATTTT
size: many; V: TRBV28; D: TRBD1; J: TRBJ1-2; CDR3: CASSSRQGGVPLYGYTF; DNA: TGTGCCAGCAGCTCCCGACAGGGGGGGGTTCCGTTGTATGGCTACACCTTC
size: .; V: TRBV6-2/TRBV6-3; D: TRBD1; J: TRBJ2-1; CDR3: CASSYLGVRDRAYYNEQFF; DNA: TGTGCCAGCAGTTACTTAGGGGTTCGGGACAGGGCATACTACAATGAGCAGTTCTTC
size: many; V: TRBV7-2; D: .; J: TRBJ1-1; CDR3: CASSRGGANTEAFF; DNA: TGTGCCAGCAGCCGGGGGGGGGCAAACACTGAAGCTTTCTTT
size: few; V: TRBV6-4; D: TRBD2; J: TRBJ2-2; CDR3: CASRASLLAGDTGELFF; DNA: TGTGCCAGCAGAGCCTCTCTACTAGCGGGAGACACCGGGGAGCTGTTTTTT
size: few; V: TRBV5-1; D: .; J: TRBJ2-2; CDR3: CASSLGGTATGELFF; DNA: TGCGCCAGCAGCTTGGGCGGGACAGCCACCGGGGAGCTGTTTTTT
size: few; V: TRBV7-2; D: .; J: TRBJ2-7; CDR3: CASSPGTVPGEQYF; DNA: TGTGCCAGCAGCCCAGGGACGGTTCCTGGGGAGCAGTACTTC
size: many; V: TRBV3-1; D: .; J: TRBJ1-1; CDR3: CASSRNTEAFF; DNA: TGTGCCAGCAGCCGGAACACTGAAGCTTTCTTT
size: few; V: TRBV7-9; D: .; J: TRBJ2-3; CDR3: CASSLGPAVSTDTQYF; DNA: TGTGCCAGCAGCTTAGGCCCAGCGGTGAGCACAGATACGCAGTATTTT
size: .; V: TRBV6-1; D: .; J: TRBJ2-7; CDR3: CASSSRTAGEQYF; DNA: TGTGCCAGCAGTTCCAGGACAGCCGGGGAGCAGTACTTC
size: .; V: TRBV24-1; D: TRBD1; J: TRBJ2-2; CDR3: CATSGLNRDSYTGELFF; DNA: TGTGCCACCAGTGGTCTAAACCGGGACAGCTACACCGGGGAGCTGTTTTTT
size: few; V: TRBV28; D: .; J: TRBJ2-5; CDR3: CASSPPLLGTLVRVRYF; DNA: TGTGCCAGCAGTCCCCCACTCCTCGGGACTCTCGTTCGGGTTCGGTACTTC
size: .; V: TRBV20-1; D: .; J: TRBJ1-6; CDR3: CSASTGMATNSPLHF; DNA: TGCAGTGCTAGTACAGGGATGGCTACCAATTCACCCCTCCACTTT
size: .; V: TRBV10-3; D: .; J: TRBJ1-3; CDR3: CAIRPGDSGNTIYF; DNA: TGTGCCATCAGGCCCGGGGACTCTGGAAACACCATATATTTT
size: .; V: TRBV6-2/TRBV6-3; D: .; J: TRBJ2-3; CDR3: CASSYRERTDTQYF; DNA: TGTGCCAGCAGTTACCGGGAACGGACAGATACGCAGTATTTT
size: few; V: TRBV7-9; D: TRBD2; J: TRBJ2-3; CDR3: CASSPRTSGSRDTQYF; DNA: TGTGCCAGCAGCCCCCGGACTAGCGGGAGCCGGGATACGCAGTATTTT
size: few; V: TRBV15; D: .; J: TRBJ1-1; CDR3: CATSIKVNTEAFF; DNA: TGTGCCACCAGCATTAAGGTGAACACTGAAGCTTTCTTT
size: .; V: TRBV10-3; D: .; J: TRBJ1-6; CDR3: CAITPGQPNSPLHF; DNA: TGTGCCATCACTCCGGGACAACCGAATTCACCCCTCCACTTT
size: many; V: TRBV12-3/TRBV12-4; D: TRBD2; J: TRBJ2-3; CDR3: CASSFTSGGTDTQYF; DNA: TGTGCCAGCAGCTTTACTAGCGGTGGCACAGATACGCAGTATTTT
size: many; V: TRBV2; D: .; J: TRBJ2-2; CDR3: CASKRRGTETGELFF; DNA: TGTGCCAGCAAACGGCGGGGTACAGAAACCGGGGAGCTGTTTTTT
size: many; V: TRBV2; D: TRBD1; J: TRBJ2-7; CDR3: CASSPDRALLYEQYF; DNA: TGTGCCAGCAGCCCTGACAGGGCCCTGCTCTACGAGCAGTACTTC
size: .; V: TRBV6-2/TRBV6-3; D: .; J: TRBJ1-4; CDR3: CASSEGANEKLFF; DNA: TGTGCCAGCTCCGAGGGAGCTAATGAAAAACTGTTTTTT
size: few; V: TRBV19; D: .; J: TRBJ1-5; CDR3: CASSTLVDQPQHF; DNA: TGTGCCAGTAGTACCCTGGTAGATCAGCCCCAGCATTTT
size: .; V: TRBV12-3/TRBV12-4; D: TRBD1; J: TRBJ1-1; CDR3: CASTQQGPNTEAFF; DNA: TGTGCCAGCACTCAACAGGGGCCAAACACTGAAGCTTTCTTT
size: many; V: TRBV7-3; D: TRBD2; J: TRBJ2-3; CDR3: CASIVAGGPLSGGTDTQYF; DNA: TGTGCCAGCATCGTAGCGGGAGGGCCCCTTAGCGGTGGCACAGATACGCAGTATTTT
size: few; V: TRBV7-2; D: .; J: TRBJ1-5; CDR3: CASTPSRGQPQHF; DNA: TGTGCCAGCACGCCCAGCAGGGGTCAGCCCCAGCATTTT
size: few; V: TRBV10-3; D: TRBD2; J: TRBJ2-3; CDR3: CAISESVAASGRPQYF; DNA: TGTGCCATCAGTGAGTCGGTGGCCGCTAGCGGGAGGCCGCAGTATTTT
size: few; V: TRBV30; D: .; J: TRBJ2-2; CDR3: CAWRATGAGGELFF; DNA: TGTGCCTGGAGGGCAACGGGGGCGGGCGGGGAGCTGTTTTTT
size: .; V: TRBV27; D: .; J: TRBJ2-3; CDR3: CASRGGDYTDTQYF; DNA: TGTGCCAGCAGGGGAGGAGACTACACAGATACGCAGTATTTT
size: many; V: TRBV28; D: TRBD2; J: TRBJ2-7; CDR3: CASSGLAAGYEQYF; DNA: TGTGCCAGCAGCGGCCTAGCGGCGGGCTACGAGCAGTACTTC
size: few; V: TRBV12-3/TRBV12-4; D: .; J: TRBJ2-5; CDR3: CASTSWRGPGETQYF; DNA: TGTGCCAGCACCTCCTGGCGGGGGCCCGGGGAGACCCAGTACTTC
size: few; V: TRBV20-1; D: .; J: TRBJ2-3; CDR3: CSATEWPQSTDTQYF; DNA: TGCAGTGCTACAGAGTGGCCCCAAAGCACCGATACGCAGTATTTT
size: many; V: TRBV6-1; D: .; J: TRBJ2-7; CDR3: CASSEEGRYEQYF; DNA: TGTGCCAGCAGTGAAGAAGGACGGTACGAGCAGTACTTC
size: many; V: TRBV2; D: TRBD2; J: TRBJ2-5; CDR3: CASSEAYETSGRAKETQYF; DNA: TGTGCCAGCAGTGAAGCGTACGAGACTAGCGGGAGGGCCAAAGAGACCCAGTACTTC
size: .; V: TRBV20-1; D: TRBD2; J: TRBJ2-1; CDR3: CSVSPSGNEQFF; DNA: TGCAGTGTCAGCCCTAGCGGCAATGAGCAGTTCTTC
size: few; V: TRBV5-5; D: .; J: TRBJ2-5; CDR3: CASSLAGTWGLQETQYF; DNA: TGTGCCAGCAGCTTGGCCGGGACTTGGGGGCTTCAAGAGACCCAGTACTTC
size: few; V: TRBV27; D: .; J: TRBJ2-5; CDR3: CASSKTWDRLSETQYF; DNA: TGTGCCAGCAGTAAGACCTGGGATCGGTTGTCCGAGACCCAGTACTTC
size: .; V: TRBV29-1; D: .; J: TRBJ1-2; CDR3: CSVELGDNYGYTF; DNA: TGCAGCGTTGAATTGGGGGATAACTATGGCTACACCTTC
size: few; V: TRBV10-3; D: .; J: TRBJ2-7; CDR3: CAISKKYEQYF; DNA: TGTGCCATCAGTAAAAAGTACGAGCAGTACTTC